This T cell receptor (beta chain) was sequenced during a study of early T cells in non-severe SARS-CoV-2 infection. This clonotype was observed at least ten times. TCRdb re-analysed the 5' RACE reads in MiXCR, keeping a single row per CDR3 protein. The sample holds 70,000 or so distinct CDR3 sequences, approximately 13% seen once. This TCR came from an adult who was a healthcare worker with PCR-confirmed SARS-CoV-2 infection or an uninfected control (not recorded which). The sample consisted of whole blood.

The CDR3 DNA reads TGTGCCAGCAGCTTCATGCCGGGACAGGTACTCTACGAGCAGTACTTC. Translation gives CASSFMPGQVLYEQYF. The chain is built from TRBV7-6 and TRBJ2-7; 8 positions match TRBD1. The germline V gene encodes CDR1 SGHVS and CDR2 FNYEAQ. The CDR3 has 16 amino acids. The ends lost 3 bases at V and 3 bases at J; junction bases unmatched: 10.